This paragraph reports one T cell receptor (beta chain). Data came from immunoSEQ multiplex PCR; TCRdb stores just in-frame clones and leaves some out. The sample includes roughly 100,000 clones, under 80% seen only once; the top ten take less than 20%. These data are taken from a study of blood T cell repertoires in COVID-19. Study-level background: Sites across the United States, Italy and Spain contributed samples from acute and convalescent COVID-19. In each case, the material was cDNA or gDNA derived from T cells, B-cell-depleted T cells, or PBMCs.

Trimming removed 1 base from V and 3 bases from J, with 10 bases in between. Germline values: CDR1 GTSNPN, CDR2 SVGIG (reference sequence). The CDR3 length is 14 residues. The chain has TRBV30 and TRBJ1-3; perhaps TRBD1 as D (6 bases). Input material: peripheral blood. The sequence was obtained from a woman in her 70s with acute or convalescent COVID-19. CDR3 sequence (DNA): TGTGCCTGGAGTGACAGGGCGGTTGGAAACACCATATATTTT. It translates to CAWSDRAVGNTIYF.